The 16 T cell receptor beta chains below were found in one sample sequenced in a study of identical twins. One entry per CDR3 protein results from TCRdb running MiXCR on the 5' RACE reads. The sample has roughly 230,000 distinct CDR3 sequences, around 8.3% seen once. The same sample was also used in a study of yellow fever vaccine responses in identical twins.

The sequencing input was CD8+ T cells sorted from blood. The receptors were sampled from a woman between 18 and 29 years old in good health.

This clonotype was recorded a few times. In DNA form, the CDR3 reads TGTGCCAGCAGCCACCCTACCGGGACTAGCGGGGGGGCGACCCACACCGGGGAGCTGTTTTTT. Protein: CASSHPTGTSGGATHTGELFF. The chain joins TRBV9 to TRBJ2-2; TRBD2 aligns across 16 bases. The V and J ends lost 4 bases and 3 bases, in that order; junction bases with no gene match: 15. Germline CDR1 reads SGDLS; CDR2 reads YYNGEE. The CDR3 runs to 21 residues.

The chain is built from TRBV7-3 and TRBJ2-1; 10 bases match TRBD2. The germline V gene encodes CDR1 SGHTA and CDR2 FQGTGA. Trimming took 3 bases from V and 5 from J; bases not matched to a gene: 7. The CDR3 totals 16 residues. CDR3 bases: TGTGCCAGCAGCTTGGGGGCTAGCGGGGGTAACAATGAGCAGTTCTTC. Translating it yields CASSLGASGGNNEQFF.

V is TRBV4-3 and J is TRBJ2-2; the D gene is possibly TRBD1 (6 bases). Trimming pared 4 bases from V and 5 bases from J, leaving 23 bases between. The germline V gene has CDR1 LGHNA and CDR2 YSLEER. The CDR3 runs to 18 residues. CDR3 DNA sequence: TGCGCCAGCAGCCCTTCCCGTACCGGGACGCAGGGGACCGGGGAGCTGTTTTTT. Translated: CASSPSRTGTQGTGELFF.

This clonotype was seen at least ten times. The chain links TRBV21-1 to TRBJ2-5; TRBD1 is the table's D call and was not checked against the DNA. TRBV21-1 represents a pseudogene. This CDR3 spans 14 amino acids. The CDR3 loop is CAGQTDSQQETQYF. Here the CDR3 DNA reads TGTGCCGGCCAGACGGACAGCCAGCAAGAGACCCAGTACTTC.

Only a few counts were recorded for this clonotype. The rearrangement uses TRBV20-1 and TRBJ2-7; D is ambiguous. The length of the CDR3 is 15 residues. Germline V gene sequence: CDR1 DFQATT, CDR2 SNEGSKA (reference sequence). V was clipped by 0 bases and J by 2 bases, with 14 bases between them. The CDR3 DNA follows: TGCAGTGCTAGAGATTTCCGCGGCCAAACCTACGAGCAGTACTTC. Translated: CSARDFRGQTYEQYF.

The chain employs TRBV7-2 and TRBJ2-1, with TRBD2 matching 7 bases. CDR1 and CDR2 (germline): SGHTA, FQGNSA. V gave up 5 bases and J gave up 8 bases; unmatched junction bases: 12. This CDR3 comprises 15 residues. This CDR3 is CASSIGSTSEDEQFF. The CDR3 DNA follows: TGTGCCAGCAGCATAGGGTCAACTAGCGAGGATGAGCAGTTCTTC.

This clonotype has a count of ten or more. V gene TRBV15 combines with J gene TRBJ1-6; D perhaps matches TRBD1 (6 bases). Trimming left V 0 bases short and J 14 bases short, with 20 bases between. Germline loops: CDR1 LNHNV, CDR2 YYDKDF (reference sequence). The CDR3 is 16 residues long. The CDR3, as DNA: TGTGCCACCAGCAGAGATAGCCCGACAGGATTAGTGGCCCTCCACTTT. Residues: CATSRDSPTGLVALHF.

This clonotype has just a few counts. The chain is built from TRBV7-9 and TRBJ2-3; D may be TRBD1 or TRBD2 (6 bases each). The CDR3 has 13 amino acids. Germline-derived CDR1 and CDR2 are SEHNR and FQNEAQ (reference sequence). V was trimmed by 4 bases and J by 5 bases, leaving 10 bases between them. CDR3 bases: TGTGCCAGCAGCTCGGGGGCAGGAGATACGCAGTATTTT. Its translation: CASSSGAGDTQYF.

The genes are TRBV12-3 or TRBV12-4 and TRBJ1-1; D possibly corresponds to TRBD1 (5 bases). V was pared by 8 bases and J by 8 bases, with 18 bases between. This CDR3 is built from 13 residues. The CDR3 nucleotides read TGTGCCAGCCGCCCTGGGGCACCCCTGGAAGCTTTCTTT. Translated: CASRPGAPLEAFF.

This clonotype was seen only a few times. The chain combines TRBV5-1 with TRBJ2-7, with TRBD2 identical over 10 bases. J gave up 4 bases and V 4 bases, and 8 bases lay outside the gene matches. Per the germline V gene, CDR1 is SGHRS and CDR2 is YFSETQ. This CDR3 has 15 residues. CDR3 loop: CASSTWPGLAYEQYF. CDR3 nucleotides: TGCGCCAGCAGCACCTGGCCGGGACTAGCGTACGAGCAGTACTTC. Supplemented by reference TRBV5-1 and TRBJ2-7, the full variable domain reads KAGVTQTPRYLIKTRGQQVTLSCSPISGHRSVSWYQQTPGQGLQFLFEYFSETQRNKGNFPGRFSGRQFSNSRSEMNVSTLELGDSALYLCASSTWPGLAYEQYFGPGTRLTVT.

At least ten counts were recorded for this clonotype. The rearrangement links TRBV10-3 to TRBJ2-1; D is possibly TRBD1 (6 bases). Trimming cost V 4 bases and J 2 bases, with 12 bases left between them. This CDR3 has 15 residues. The germline V gene has CDR1 ENHRY and CDR2 SYGVKD. CDR3 DNA: TGTGCCATCAGTGTAGTACGGGACACCTACAATGAGCAGTTCTTC. It yields the protein CAISVVRDTYNEQFF.

In its sample, this clonotype ranks as medium-sized (0.01 to 0.1%). The chain combines TRBV2 with TRBJ2-2, with 13 positions matching TRBD2. V lost 5 bases, J lost 4 bases, and 1 base stayed unmatched. Per germline, CDR1 SNHLY and CDR2 FYNNEI. This CDR3 is built from 15 residues. In DNA form, the CDR3 reads TGTGCCAGCAGTCGGACTAGCGGGGGCACCGGGGAGCTGTTTTTT. It encodes CASSRTSGGTGELFF. The full variable domain, in which reference TRBV2 and TRBJ2-2 provide the parts outside the CDR3, is EPEVTQTPSHQVTQMGQEVILRCVPISNHLYFYWYRQILGQKVEFLVSFYNNEISEKSEIFDDQFSVERPDGSNFTLKIRSTKLEDSAMYFCASSRTSGGTGELFFGEGSRLTVL.

The CDR3 coding sequence is TGCAGTGCTAGAGGGTGGGAGGTTACGAACACTGAAGCTTTCTTT. It encodes CSARGWEVTNTEAFF. The rearrangement uses TRBV20-1 and TRBJ1-1, with unresolved D. This CDR3 spans 15 amino acids. Germline values: CDR1 DFQATT, CDR2 SNEGSKA (reference sequence). V was trimmed by 1 base and J by 1 base, leaving 13 bases between them.

The genes are TRBV9 and TRBJ2-1; the D is unclear. CDR1 SGDLS and CDR2 YYNGEE come from the germline V gene. V was trimmed by 0 bases and J by 4 bases, leaving 14 bases between them. The CDR3 length is 16 residues. CDR3 bases: TGTGCCAGCAGCGTAGCTGTCGCGGATCTGTACAATGAGCAGTTCTTC. This codes for CASSVAVADLYNEQFF.

This clonotype occurred many times. The chain combines TRBV29-1 with TRBJ2-7; possibly TRBD2 for D (5 bases). The length of the CDR3 is 11 residues. V lost 4 bases to trimming and J lost 5 bases, with 9 bases between them. CDR1 is SQVTM, CDR2 ANQGSEA, per germline. CDR3 sequence: CSVVLANEQYF. As DNA, the CDR3 is TGCAGCGTTGTTTTAGCGAACGAGCAGTACTTC.

About this clonotype: A read error is possible here, since a much larger clone lies one base away. The V and J genes are TRBV12-3 or TRBV12-4 and TRBJ2-7; D unresolved. Deletions cut 1 base from V and 2 bases from J, with 9 bases between. The CDR3 consists of 14 residues. The CDR3 DNA is TGTGCCAGCAGTTTAGAAGACAAACCCTACGAGCAGTACTTC. Amino acids: CASSLEDKPYEQYF.